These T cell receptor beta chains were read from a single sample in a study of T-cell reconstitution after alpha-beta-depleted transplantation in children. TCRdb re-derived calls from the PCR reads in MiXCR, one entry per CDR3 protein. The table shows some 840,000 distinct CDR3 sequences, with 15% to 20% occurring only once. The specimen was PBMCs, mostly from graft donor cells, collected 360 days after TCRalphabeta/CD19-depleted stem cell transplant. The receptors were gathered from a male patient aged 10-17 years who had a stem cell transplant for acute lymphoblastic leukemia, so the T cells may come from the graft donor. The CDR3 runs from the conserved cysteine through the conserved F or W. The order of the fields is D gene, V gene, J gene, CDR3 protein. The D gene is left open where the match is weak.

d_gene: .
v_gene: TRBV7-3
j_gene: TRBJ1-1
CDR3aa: CASSLRRVGDTEAFF

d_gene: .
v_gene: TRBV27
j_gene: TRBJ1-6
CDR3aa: CASSLRGNSPLHF

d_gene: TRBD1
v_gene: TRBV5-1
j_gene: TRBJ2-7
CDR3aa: CASSLTGTGKGYEQYF

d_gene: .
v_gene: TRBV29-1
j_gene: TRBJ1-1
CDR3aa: CSVEVIMNTEAFF

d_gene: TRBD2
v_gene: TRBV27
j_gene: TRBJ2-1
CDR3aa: CASSFSSGINRLYNEQFF

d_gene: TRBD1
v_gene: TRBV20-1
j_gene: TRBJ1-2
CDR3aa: CSARPSGQAGGYTF

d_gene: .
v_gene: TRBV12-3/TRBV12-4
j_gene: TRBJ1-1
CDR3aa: CASSPLRVNTEAFF

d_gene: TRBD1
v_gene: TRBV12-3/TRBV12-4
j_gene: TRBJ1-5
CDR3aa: CASSPDRGEQPQHF

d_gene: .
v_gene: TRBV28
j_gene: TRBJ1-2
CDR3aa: CASRLPGARPGYTF

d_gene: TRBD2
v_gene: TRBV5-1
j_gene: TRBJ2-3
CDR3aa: CASNSGGGRSRDTQYF

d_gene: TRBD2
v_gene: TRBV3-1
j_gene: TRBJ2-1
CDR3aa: CASSQDLGASGSDEQFF

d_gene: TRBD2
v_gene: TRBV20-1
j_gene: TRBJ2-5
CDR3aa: CSARAGRAWTQYF

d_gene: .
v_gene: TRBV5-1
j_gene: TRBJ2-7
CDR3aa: CASSLSGQGSLEQYF

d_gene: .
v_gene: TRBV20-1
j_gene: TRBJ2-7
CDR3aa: CSASRTTPYEQYF

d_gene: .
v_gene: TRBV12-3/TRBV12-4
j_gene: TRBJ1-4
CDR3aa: CASARWTAGNEKLFF

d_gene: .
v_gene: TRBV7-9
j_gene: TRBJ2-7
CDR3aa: CASREGVSYEQYF

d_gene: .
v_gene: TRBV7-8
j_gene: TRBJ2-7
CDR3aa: CASSLAGLPSYEQYF

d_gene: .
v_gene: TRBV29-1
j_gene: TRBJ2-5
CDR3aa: CSVDTNGQETQYF

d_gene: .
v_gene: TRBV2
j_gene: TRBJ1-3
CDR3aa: CASSDPGNTIYF

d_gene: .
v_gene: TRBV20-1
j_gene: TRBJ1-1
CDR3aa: CSARDDSDGNTEAFF

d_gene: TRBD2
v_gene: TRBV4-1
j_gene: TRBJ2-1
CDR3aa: CASGKGSGRVYEQFF

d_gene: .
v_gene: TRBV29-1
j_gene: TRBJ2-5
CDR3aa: CSPRVGGAGETQYF

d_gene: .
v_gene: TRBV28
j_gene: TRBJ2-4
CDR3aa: CAIAAKTKGWNIQYF

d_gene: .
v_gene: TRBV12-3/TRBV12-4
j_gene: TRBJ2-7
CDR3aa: CASSPGVGADSRAYEQYF

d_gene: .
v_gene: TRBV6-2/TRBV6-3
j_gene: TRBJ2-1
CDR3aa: CASSYLRSGYNEQFF

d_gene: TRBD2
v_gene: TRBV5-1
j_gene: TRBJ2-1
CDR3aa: CASSFTGLAAPEQFF

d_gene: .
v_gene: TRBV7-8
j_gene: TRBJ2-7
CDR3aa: CASSITGEGYEQYF

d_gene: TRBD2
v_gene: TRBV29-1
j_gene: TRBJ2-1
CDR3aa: CSGRLAGGPYNEQFF

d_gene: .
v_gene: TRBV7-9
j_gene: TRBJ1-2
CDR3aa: CASSYPGYTF

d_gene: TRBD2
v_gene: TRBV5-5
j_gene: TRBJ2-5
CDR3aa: CASSWGLAEETQYF

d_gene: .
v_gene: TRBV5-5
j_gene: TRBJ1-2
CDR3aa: CASSLGAGYTKGYTF

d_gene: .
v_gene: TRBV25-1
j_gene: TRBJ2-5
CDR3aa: CASSEYNGAVQETQYF

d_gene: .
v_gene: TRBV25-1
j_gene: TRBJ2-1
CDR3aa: CASATTNEQFF

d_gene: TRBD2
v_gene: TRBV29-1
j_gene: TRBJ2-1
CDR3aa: CSVEAPLGAGSSYNEQFF

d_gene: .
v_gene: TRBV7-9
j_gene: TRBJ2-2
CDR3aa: CASSRTGSRDGELFF

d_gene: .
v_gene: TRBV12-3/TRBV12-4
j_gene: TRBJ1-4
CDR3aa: CASSFEATNEKLFF

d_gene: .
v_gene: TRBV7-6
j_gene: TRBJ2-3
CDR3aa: CASSSDSLGTDTQYF

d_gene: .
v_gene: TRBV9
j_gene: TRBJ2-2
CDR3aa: CASSVEASAITSNTGELFF

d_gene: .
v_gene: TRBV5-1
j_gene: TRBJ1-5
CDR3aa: CASSTDSVNQPQHF

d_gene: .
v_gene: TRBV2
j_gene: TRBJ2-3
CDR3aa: CASTPSGITDTQYF

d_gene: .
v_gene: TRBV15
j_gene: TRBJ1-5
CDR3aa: CATSRRYEGYSNQPQHF

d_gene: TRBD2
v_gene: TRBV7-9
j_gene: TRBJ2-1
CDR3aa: CASSHLAGQYNEQFF

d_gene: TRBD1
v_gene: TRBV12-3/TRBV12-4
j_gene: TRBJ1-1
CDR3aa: CASSSQGAGGTEAFF

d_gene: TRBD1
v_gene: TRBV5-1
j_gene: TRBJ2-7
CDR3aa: CASSFRDRGTGEQYF

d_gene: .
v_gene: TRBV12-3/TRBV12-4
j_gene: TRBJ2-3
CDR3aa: CASSLYTQYF

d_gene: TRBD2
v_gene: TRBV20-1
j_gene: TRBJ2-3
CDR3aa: CSARGERLAGTDTQYF

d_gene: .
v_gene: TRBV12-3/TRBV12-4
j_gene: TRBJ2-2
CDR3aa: CASSPGQSVGELFF

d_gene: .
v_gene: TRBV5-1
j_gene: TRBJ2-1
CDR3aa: CASNVGQFYNEQFF

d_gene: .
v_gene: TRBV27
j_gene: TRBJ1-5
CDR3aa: CASMEGQGGYQPQHF

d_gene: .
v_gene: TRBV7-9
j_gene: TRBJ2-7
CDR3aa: CASSADPRSEQYF

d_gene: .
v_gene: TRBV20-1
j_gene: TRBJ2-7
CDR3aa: CSVEWVSKEQYF

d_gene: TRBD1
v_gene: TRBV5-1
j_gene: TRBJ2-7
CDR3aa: CASSLANTGTGAYEQYF